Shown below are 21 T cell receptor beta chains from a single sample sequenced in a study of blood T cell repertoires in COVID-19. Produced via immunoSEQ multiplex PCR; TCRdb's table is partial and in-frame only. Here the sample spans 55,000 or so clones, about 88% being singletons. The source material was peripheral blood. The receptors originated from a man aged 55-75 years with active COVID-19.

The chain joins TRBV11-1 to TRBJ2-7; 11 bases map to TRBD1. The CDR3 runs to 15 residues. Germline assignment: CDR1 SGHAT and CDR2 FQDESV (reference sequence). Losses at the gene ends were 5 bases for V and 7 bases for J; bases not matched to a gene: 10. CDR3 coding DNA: TGTGCCAGCAGCGCGACCGGGACAGGGGGTCGGGAGCAGTACTTC. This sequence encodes CASSATGTGGREQYF.

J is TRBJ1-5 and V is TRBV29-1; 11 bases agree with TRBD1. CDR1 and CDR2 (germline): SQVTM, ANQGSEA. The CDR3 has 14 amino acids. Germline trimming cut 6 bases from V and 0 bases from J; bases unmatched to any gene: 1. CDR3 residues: CSVGTGGSNQPQHF. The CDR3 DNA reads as TGCAGCGTGGGGACAGGGGGTAGCAATCAGCCCCAGCATTTT.

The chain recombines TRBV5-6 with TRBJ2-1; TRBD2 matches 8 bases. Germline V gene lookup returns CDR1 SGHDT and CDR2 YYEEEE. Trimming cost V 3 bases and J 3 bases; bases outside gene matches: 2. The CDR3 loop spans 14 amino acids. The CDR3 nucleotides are TGTGCCAGCAGCTCCGGGACTAGCTACAATGAGCAGTTCTTC. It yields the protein CASSSGTSYNEQFF.

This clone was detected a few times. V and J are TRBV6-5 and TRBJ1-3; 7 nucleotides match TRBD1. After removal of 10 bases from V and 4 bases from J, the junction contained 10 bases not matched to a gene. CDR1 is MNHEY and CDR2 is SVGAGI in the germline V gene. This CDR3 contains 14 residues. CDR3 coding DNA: TGTGCCACCACTCCAGGGGGACTGGGAAACACCATATATTTT. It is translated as CATTPGGLGNTIYF.

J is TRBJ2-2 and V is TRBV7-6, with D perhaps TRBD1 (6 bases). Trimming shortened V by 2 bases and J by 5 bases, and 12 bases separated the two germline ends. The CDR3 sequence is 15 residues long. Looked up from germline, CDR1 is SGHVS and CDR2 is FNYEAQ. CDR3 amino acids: CASSLIMGATGELFF. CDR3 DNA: TGTGCCAGCAGCTTAATCATGGGGGCGACCGGGGAGCTGTTTTTT.

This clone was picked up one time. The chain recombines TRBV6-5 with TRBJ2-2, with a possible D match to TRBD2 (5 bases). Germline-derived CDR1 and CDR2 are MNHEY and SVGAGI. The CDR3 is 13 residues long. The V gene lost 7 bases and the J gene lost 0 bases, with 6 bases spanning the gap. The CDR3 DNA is TGTGCCAGCAAACTAGCGAACACCGGGGAGCTGTTTTTT. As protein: CASKLANTGELFF.

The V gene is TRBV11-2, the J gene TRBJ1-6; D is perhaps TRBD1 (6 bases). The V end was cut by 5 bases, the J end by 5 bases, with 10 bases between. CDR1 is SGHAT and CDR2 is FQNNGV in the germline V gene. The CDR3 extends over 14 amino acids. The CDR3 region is CASSRQVNNSPLHF. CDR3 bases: TGTGCCAGCAGCAGACAGGTAAATAATTCACCCCTCCACTTT. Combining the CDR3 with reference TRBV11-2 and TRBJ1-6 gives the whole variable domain EAGVAQSPRYKIIEKRQSVAFWCNPISGHATLYWYQQILGQGPKLLIQFQNNGVVDDSQLPKDRFSAERLKGVDSTLKIQPAKLEDSAVYLCASSRQVNNSPLHFGNGTRLTVT.

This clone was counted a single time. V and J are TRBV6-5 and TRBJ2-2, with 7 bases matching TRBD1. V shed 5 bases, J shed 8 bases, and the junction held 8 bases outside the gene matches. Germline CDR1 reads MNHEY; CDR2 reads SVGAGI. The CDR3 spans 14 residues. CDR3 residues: CASSKDRPHGELFF. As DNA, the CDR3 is TGTGCCAGCAGTAAGGACAGGCCTCATGGGGAGCTGTTTTTT.

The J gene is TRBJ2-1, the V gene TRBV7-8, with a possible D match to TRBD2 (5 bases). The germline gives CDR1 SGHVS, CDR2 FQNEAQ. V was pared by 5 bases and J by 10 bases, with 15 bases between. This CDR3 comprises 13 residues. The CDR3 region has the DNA TGTGCCAGCAGCCGACGCGGGTCACGGGAGCAGTTCTTC. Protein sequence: CASSRRGSREQFF.

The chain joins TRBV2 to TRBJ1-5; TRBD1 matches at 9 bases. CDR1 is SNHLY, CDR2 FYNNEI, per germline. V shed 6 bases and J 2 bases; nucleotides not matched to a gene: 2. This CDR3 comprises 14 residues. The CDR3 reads CASRRDRGNQPQHF. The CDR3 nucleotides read TGTGCCAGCAGGCGGGACAGGGGCAATCAGCCCCAGCATTTT.

CDR3 DNA sequence: TGTGCCAGCAGTGAAGCGCCGTCAGGACCGGGAGGGAACACAGATACGCAGTATTTT. As protein: CASSEAPSGPGGNTDTQYF. The V and J genes are TRBV6-1 and TRBJ2-3; 8 bases fit TRBD2. V was pared by 0 bases and J by 2 bases, with 13 bases of the junction left unmatched. Looked up from germline, CDR1 is MNHNS and CDR2 is SASEGT. The CDR3 loop spans 19 amino acids.

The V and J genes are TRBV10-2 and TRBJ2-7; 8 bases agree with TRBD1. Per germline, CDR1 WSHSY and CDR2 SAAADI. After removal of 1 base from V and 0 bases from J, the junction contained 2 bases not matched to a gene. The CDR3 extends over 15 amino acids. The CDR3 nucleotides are TGCGCCAGCAGTGAGTTGGGACAGGCCTCCTACGAGCAGTACTTC. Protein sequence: CASSELGQASYEQYF.

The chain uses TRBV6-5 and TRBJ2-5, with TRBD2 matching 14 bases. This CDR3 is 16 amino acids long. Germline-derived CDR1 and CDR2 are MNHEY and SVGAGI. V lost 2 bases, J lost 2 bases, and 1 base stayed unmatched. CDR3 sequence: CASSYGLAGGQETQYF. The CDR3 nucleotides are TGTGCCAGCAGTTACGGACTAGCGGGAGGTCAAGAGACCCAGTACTTC.

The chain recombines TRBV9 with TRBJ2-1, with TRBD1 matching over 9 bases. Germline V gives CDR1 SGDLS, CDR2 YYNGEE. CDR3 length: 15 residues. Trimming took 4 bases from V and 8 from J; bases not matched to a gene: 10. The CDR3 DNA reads TGTGCCAGCAGCTTCCGGGACAGGGTCATCCATGAGCAGTTCTTC. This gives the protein CASSFRDRVIHEQFF.

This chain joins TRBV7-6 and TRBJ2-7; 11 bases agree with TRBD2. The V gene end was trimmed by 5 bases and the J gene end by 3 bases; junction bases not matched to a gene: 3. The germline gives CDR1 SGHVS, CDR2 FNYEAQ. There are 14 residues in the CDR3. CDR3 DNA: TGTGCCAGCAGCAGACTAGCGGGACTCTACGAGCAGTACTTC. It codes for CASSRLAGLYEQYF. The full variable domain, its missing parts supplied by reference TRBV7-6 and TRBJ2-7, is GAGVSQSPRYKVTKRGQDVALRCDPISGHVSLYWYRQALGQGPEFLTYFNYEAQQDKSGLPNDRFSAERPEGSISTLTIQRTEQRDSAMYRCASSRLAGLYEQYFGPGTRLTVT.

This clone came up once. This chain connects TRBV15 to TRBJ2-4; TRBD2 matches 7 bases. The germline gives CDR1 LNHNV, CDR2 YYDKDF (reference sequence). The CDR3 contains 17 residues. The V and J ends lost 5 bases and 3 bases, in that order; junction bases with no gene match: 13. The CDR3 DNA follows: TGTGCCACCAGCCCGTCTAGCGGACCCGTAGGCAAAAACATTCAGTACTTC. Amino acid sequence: CATSPSSGPVGKNIQYF.

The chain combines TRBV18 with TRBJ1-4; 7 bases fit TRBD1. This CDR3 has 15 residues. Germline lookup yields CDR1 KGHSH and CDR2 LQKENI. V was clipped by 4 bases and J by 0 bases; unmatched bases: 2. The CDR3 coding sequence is TGTGCCAGCTCACTAACAGGGGCAACTAATGAAAAACTGTTTTTT. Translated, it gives CASSLTGATNEKLFF.

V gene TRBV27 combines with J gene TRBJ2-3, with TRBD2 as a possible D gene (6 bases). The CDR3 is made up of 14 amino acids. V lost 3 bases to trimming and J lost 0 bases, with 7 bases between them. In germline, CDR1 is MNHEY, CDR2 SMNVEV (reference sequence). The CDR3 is CASSLGLSTDTQYF. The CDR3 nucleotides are TGTGCCAGCAGTTTGGGACTCAGCACAGATACGCAGTATTTT.

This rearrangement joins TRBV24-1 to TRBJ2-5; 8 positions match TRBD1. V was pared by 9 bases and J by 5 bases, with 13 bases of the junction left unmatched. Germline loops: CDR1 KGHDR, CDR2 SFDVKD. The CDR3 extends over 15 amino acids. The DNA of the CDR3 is TGTGCCACCGGACAGGGACAAGGCTTGAGGGAGACCCAGTACTTC. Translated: CATGQGQGLRETQYF.

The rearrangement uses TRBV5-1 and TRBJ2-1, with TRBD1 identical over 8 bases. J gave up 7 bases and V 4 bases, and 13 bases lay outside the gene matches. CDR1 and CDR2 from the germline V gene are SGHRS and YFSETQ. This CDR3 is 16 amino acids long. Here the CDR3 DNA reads TGCGCCAGCAGCAGGGCCCCATCAGGGGGCTGGAATGAGCAGTTCTTC. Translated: CASSRAPSGGWNEQFF.

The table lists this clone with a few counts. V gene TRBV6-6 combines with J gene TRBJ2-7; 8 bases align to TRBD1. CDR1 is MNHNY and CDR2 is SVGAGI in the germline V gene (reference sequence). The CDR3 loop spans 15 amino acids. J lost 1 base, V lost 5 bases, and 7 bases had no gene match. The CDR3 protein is CASSTTGQVSYEQYF. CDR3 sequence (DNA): TGTGCCAGCAGTACAACGGGACAGGTTTCCTACGAGCAGTACTTC.